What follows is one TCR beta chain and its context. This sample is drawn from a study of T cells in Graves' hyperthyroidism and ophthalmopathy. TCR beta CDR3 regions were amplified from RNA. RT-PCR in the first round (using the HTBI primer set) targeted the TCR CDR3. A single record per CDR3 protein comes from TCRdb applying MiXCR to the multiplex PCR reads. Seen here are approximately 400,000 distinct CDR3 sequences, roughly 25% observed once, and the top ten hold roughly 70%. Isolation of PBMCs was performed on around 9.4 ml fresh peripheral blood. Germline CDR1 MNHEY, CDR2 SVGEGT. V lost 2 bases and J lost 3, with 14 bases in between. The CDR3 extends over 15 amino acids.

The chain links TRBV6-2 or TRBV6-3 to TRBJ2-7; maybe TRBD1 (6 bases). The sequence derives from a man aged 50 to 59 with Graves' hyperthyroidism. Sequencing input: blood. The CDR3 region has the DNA TGTGCCAGCAGTTACACCAGGGGCATGATCTACGAGCAGTACTTC. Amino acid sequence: CASSYTRGMIYEQYF.